Following are 7 T cell receptor beta chains from one sample sequenced in a study of T cells in Graves' hyperthyroidism and ophthalmopathy. Regions amplified from RNA transcripts were the TCR beta CDR3 regions. A set of HTBI primers served as the primers for a first-round RT-PCR of the TCR CDR3. TCRdb fed the multiplex PCR reads into MiXCR, producing one record per CDR3 protein. The data show roughly 240,000 distinct CDR3 sequences, with roughly 15% seen just once and around 30% held by the top ten. Sequenced sample: blood. The receptors were gathered from a woman in her late teens or twenties with Graves' ophthalmopathy.

A few counts support this clonotype. The chain joins TRBV10-3 to TRBJ2-1; D ambiguous. This CDR3 spans 16 amino acids. Germline CDR1 ENHRY, CDR2 SYGVKD. Trimming cost V 6 bases and J 3 bases, with 18 bases left between them. CDR3 protein: CAISTNLRASYNEQFF. The CDR3 DNA sequence: TGTGCCATCAGCACCAATCTTAGGGCTAGCTACAATGAGCAGTTCTTC.

This clonotype was counted at least ten times. This chain links TRBV7-9 with TRBJ2-3; D is possibly TRBD1 or TRBD2 (5 bases each). This CDR3 comprises 15 residues. The ends were cut back, 4 bases at V and 6 bases at J, with 17 bases in the middle. Per the germline V gene, CDR1 is SEHNR and CDR2 is FQNEAQ (reference sequence). The CDR3 sequence is CASSSTPGAADTQYF. DNA of the CDR3: TGTGCCAGCAGCTCCACTCCCGGGGCAGCGGATACGCAGTATTTT. Using reference TRBV7-9 and TRBJ2-3 for the parts outside the CDR3, the full variable domain is DTGVSQNPRHKITKRGQNVTFRCDPISEHNRLYWYRQTLGQGPEFLTYFQNEAQLEKSRLLSDRFSAERPKGSFSTLEIQRTEQGDSAMYLCASSSTPGAADTQYFGPGTRLTVL.

This clonotype was seen ten or more times. The gene calls are TRBV11-2 and TRBJ2-2; D not certain. This CDR3 has 11 amino acids. Trimming shortened V by 5 bases and J by 9 bases, and 7 bases separated the two germline ends. The germline CDR1 and CDR2 sequences are SGHAT and FQNNGV. The CDR3 region is CASSQVWELFF. CDR3 DNA sequence: TGTGCCAGCAGCCAAGTATGGGAGCTGTTTTTT. Together with reference TRBV11-2 and TRBJ2-2, the CDR3 gives the full variable domain: EAGVAQSPRYKIIEKRQSVAFWCNPISGHATLYWYQQILGQGPKLLIQFQNNGVVDDSQLPKDRFSAERLKGVDSTLKIQPAKLEDSAVYLCASSQVWELFFGEGSRLTVL.

CDR3 in amino acids: CASSTLTWDSYNEQFF. The CDR3 coding sequence is TGTGCCAGTAGTACCCTCACTTGGGACAGTTACAATGAGCAGTTCTTC. The chain links TRBV19 to TRBJ2-1, with TRBD1 identical over 7 bases. This CDR3 contains 16 residues. V shed 4 bases and J 4 bases; nucleotides not matched to a gene: 10. Germline V gene lookup returns CDR1 LNHDA and CDR2 SQIVND (reference sequence).

V and J are TRBV11-2 and TRBJ1-6; a weak D match, TRBD1 (5 bases). Deletions cut 1 base from V and 13 bases from J, with 23 bases between. Germline loops: CDR1 SGHAT, CDR2 FQNNGV. This CDR3 is built from 17 residues. CDR3 nucleotide sequence: TGTGCCAGCAGCTTAGTAGGGCAGGGAAGGAGTTTCCCGCCCCTCCACTTT. This translates into CASSLVGQGRSFPPLHF.

This clonotype has ten or more counts. The chain joins TRBV7-3 to TRBJ1-4, with TRBD1 identical over 7 bases. Losses at the gene ends were 5 bases for V and 0 bases for J; bases not matched to a gene: 6. The germline CDR1 and CDR2 sequences are SGHTA and FQGTGA. This CDR3 has 16 amino acids. CDR3 sequence reads: CASSPTGTATNEKLFF. The CDR3 DNA follows: TGTGCCAGCAGCCCGACAGGGACAGCAACTAATGAAAAACTGTTTTTT. Using reference TRBV7-3 and TRBJ1-4 for the parts outside the CDR3, the full variable domain is GAGVSQTPSNKVTEKGKYVELRCDPISGHTALYWYRQSLGQGPEFLIYFQGTGAADDSGLPNDRFFAVRPEGSVSTLKIQRTERGDSAVYLCASSPTGTATNEKLFFGSGTQLSVL.

This clonotype was seen at least ten times. The V call is TRBV9, the J call TRBJ2-7, with 8 bases aligning to TRBD1. Germline V gene lookup returns CDR1 SGDLS and CDR2 YYNGEE. The J segment lost 5 bases and the V segment lost 4 bases, leaving 11 bases of the junction unmatched. The CDR3 extends over 15 amino acids. The CDR3, as DNA: TGTGCCAGCAGCCCTTCCCCACAGGGGGTACACGAGCAGTACTTC. Amino acid sequence: CASSPSPQGVHEQYF.